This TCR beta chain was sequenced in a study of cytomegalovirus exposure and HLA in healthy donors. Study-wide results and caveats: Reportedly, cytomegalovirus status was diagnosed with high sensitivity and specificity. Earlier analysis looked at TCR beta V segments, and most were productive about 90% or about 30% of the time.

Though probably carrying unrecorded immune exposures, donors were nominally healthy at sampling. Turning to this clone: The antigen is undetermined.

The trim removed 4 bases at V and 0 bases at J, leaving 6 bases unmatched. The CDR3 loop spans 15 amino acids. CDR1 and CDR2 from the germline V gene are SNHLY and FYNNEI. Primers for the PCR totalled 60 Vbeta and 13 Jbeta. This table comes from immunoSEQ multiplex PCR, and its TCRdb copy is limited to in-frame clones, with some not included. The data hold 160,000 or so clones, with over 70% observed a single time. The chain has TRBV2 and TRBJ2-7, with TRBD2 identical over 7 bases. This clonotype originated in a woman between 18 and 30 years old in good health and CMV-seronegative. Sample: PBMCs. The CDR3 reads CASSAGGTLSYEQYF. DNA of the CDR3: TGTGCCAGCAGTGCGGGGGGAACCCTCTCCTACGAGCAGTACTTC. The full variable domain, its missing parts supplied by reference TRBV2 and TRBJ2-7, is EPEVTQTPSHQVTQMGQEVILRCVPISNHLYFYWYRQILGQKVEFLVSFYNNEISEKSEIFDDQFSVERPDGSNFTLKIRSTKLEDSAMYFCASSAGGTLSYEQYFGPGTRLTVT.